This T cell receptor (beta chain) was retrieved from a study of breast tumors, draining lymph nodes, adjacent tissues (dated by TCRdb to between 2015 and 2016). Turning to the overall study: TCR beta repertoires were compared across tumor, adjacent nontumor tissue and axillary lymph nodes obtained from breast cancer patients. In human breast cancer, the study set out to assess how tumor, surrounding tissue and draining lymph node repertoires relate to one another and whether T cells might be exchanged between them.

Here is what the overall study found, with its caveats: Rather than being directly demonstrated, the conclusion that tumor T cells originate in lymph nodes was presented as consistent with a hypothesis. In luminal-like breast cancer, tumor and nontumor tissue repertoires resembled each other significantly more than in basal-like breast cancer. The data were judged consistent with most tumor T cells deriving from the lymph node and then expanding within tumor tissue. Tumor T-cell repertoires showed less diversity than lymph node repertoires and more diversity than nontumor tissue repertoires, and tumor T-cell repertoires showed preferential V and J gene usage.

Germline trimming amounts to 7 bases on V and 1 base on J, with 6 as the count of junction bases outside the gene matches. In the germline V gene, CDR1 corresponds to MNHNS and CDR2 to SASEGT. Reading from cysteine to phenylalanine, the CDR3 counts 16 amino acids. Just the 48-base CDR3 DNA is kept, in frame starting at base 1. These reads were obtained on an Illumina HiSeq 2000. TCR beta chain libraries were generated through multiplex PCR amplification. High-throughput sequencing was used to analyze the amplified TCR beta chain products. TCRdb cleaned the public reads at Q25 with fastp, built clones with MiXCR and kept in-frame beta chains. One record per CDR3 amino acid sequence lists the most common genes and DNA. Within this sample are around 50,000 distinct CDR3 sequences, with more than 20% of them counted one time only. About 7.8% of the sample goes to the ten largest clones. On this clonotype: The antigen it binds to is not known. Base quality data are lacking; no much larger clone is found one base away.

The TCR originated in a female donor with breast cancer. Some clones in this sample may be carry-over from other donors' samples. The chain is encoded by TRBV6-1 joined to TRBJ2-1, with 11 bases matching TRBD2. The specimen sequenced was breast tumor tissue. The encoded CDR3 is CASKGLAVESYNEQFF. The DNA is as follows: TGTGCCAGCAAGGGACTAGCGGTAGAATCCTACAATGAGCAGTTCTTC.